This T cell receptor beta chain was observed in a study of blood T cell repertoires in COVID-19. Overall study: In each case, the material was cDNA or gDNA derived from T cells, B-cell-depleted T cells, or PBMCs.

The CDR3 consists of 15 residues. CDR1 and CDR2 from the germline V gene are MNHNS and SASEGT. Trimming shortened V by 0 bases and J by 2 bases, and 8 bases separated the two germline ends. TCRdb's copy holds only in-frame clones and misses some; the assay was immunoSEQ multiplex PCR. The sample lists over 20,000 clones, roughly 82% occurring once. Material for sequencing was peripheral blood. This sequence originates from a human donor with active COVID-19. The donor label of this sample is uncertain. The chain joins TRBV6-1 to TRBJ1-5; D gene uncertain. CDR3 amino acids: CASSEAEEGNQPQHF. The CDR3 DNA is TGTGCCAGCAGTGAAGCTGAGGAGGGCAATCAGCCCCAGCATTTT.